What follows are 9 T cell receptor beta chains derived from one specimen sequenced in a study of T cells in Graves' hyperthyroidism and ophthalmopathy. Amplified regions were TCR beta CDR3 sequences from RNA transcripts. During a first-round RT-PCR of the TCR CDR3, the HTBI primer set was used. TCRdb called the multiplex PCR reads again in MiXCR, with one record for every CDR3 protein. The sample has roughly 500,000 distinct CDR3 sequences; approximately 16% are singletons. The sample taken for sequencing was blood. Source of these receptors: a woman aged 25 to 39 with Graves' ophthalmopathy.

This clonotype was seen ten or more times. The chain links TRBV27 to TRBJ2-7; tentative D call: TRBD2 (6 bases). Germline V gene sequence: CDR1 MNHEY, CDR2 SMNVEV (reference sequence). The CDR3 consists of 14 residues. The V end lost 2 bases, the J end lost 5 bases, and 13 bases lay between the germline ends. CDR3 residues: CASSLGLASNEQYF. The CDR3 DNA sequence: TGTGCCAGCAGTTTAGGCCTAGCGAGCAACGAGCAGTACTTC.

This clonotype was detected a few times. The V call is TRBV5-1, the J call TRBJ1-2; D not resolved. Germline assignment: CDR1 SGHRS and CDR2 YFSETQ. The CDR3 covers 14 residues. The V end was cut by 4 bases, the J end by 8 bases, with 18 bases between. DNA of the CDR3: TGCGCCAGCAGCCCCCTCCCAGTGTCAGGCGGCTACACCTTC. As protein: CASSPLPVSGGYTF.

This clonotype was recorded a few times. The rearrangement links TRBV9 to TRBJ2-3; maybe TRBD2 (6 bases). Germline lookup yields CDR1 SGDLS and CDR2 YYNGEE. This CDR3 spans 15 amino acids. The V gene lost 0 bases and the J gene lost 2 bases, with 10 bases spanning the gap. The CDR3 DNA reads as TGTGCCAGCAGCGTAGTAGGAGGGGACACAGATACGCAGTATTTT. As protein: CASSVVGGDTDTQYF.

About this clonotype: A much larger clonotype is one base distant, so this may be a read error. The conserved final phenylalanine or tryptophan is absent from the CDR3, which likely points to a read error. V usage is TRBV12-3 or TRBV12-4 and J usage is TRBJ2-2; no clear D. Trimming removed 7 bases from V and 6 bases from J, with 6 bases in between. There are 11 residues in the CDR3. The CDR3 sequence is CASTHSGELFL. In nucleotides, the CDR3 is TGTGCCAGCACCCATTCCGGGGAGCTGTTTCTT.

The chain carries TRBV4-3 and TRBJ2-2; D might be TRBD2 (5 bases). The CDR3 covers 16 residues. Germline V gene lookup returns CDR1 LGHNA and CDR2 YSLEER. Trimming removed 0 bases at V and 0 bases at J, with 8 bases between. The CDR3 loop is CASSQEVGANTGELFF. The CDR3 DNA follows: TGCGCCAGCAGCCAAGAGGTGGGAGCGAACACCGGGGAGCTGTTTTTT.

In its sample, this clonotype was seen many times. The gene calls are TRBV12-3 or TRBV12-4 and TRBJ2-3; TRBD2 matches at 10 bases. V lost 6 bases, J lost 4 bases, and 10 bases stayed unmatched. The CDR3 has 16 residues. The CDR3 is CASRLGLAGAADTQYF. For the CDR3, the DNA is TGTGCCAGCAGGCTGGGGCTAGCGGGAGCAGCAGATACGCAGTATTTT.

This clonotype was detected many times. The chain has TRBV7-9 and TRBJ2-4; 9 bases fit TRBD1. Trimming cost V 8 bases and J 5 bases; bases outside gene matches: 7. CDR3 length: 14 residues. In germline, CDR1 is SEHNR, CDR2 FQNEAQ (reference sequence). The CDR3 DNA follows: TGTGCCAGCGCACGACAGGGGGACCAAAACATTCAGTACTTC. It yields the protein CASARQGDQNIQYF.

This clonotype has ten or more counts. The chain uses TRBV11-2 and TRBJ1-2; D gene ambiguous. Looked up from germline, CDR1 is SGHAT and CDR2 is FQNNGV. V lost 1 base and J lost 4, with 13 bases in between. The CDR3 is 15 amino acids. As DNA, the CDR3 is TGTGCCAGCAGCTTAGCGGCAGCCGTTATCTATGGCTACACCTTC. Its translation is CASSLAAAVIYGYTF. Using reference TRBV11-2 and TRBJ1-2 for the parts outside the CDR3, the full variable domain is EAGVAQSPRYKIIEKRQSVAFWCNPISGHATLYWYQQILGQGPKLLIQFQNNGVVDDSQLPKDRFSAERLKGVDSTLKIQPAKLEDSAVYLCASSLAAAVIYGYTFGSGTRLTVV.

This clonotype occurred many times. V and J are TRBV7-8 and TRBJ2-3; D is unclear. This CDR3 contains 15 residues. V dropped 3 bases and J dropped 5 bases, with 15 bases sitting between them. Germline V gives CDR1 SGHVS, CDR2 FQNEAQ. CDR3 coding DNA: TGTGCCAGCAGCTTCTATGCAAGCCCAAGAGATACGCAGTATTTT. Amino acids: CASSFYASPRDTQYF.